The 29 T cell receptor beta chains below come from one sample, sequenced in a study of blood T cell repertoires in COVID-19. Profiled with immunoSEQ multiplex PCR; TCRdb holds only in-frame clones, not every one. The table includes over 200,000 clones, almost 90% detected once. The sequencing input was peripheral blood. The source is a woman aged 60-75 years with acute or convalescent COVID-19.

The chain couples TRBV28 to TRBJ2-1; the match to TRBD2 covers 8 bases. From germline, CDR1 is MDHEN and CDR2 SYDVKM. CDR3 length: 12 amino acids. The V and J ends lost 6 bases and 16 bases, in that order; junction bases with no gene match: 11. CDR3 region: CASSYESSGHFF. The CDR3 bases are TGTGCCAGCAGCTATGAGTCTAGCGGGCATTTCTTC.

In DNA form, the CDR3 reads TGTGCCAGTAGTATAGCGACAGGGGGGTCCACTGAAGCTTTCTTT. Translating gives CASSIATGGSTEAFF. The V gene is TRBV19, the J gene TRBJ1-1; 9 bases fit TRBD1. J was trimmed by 4 bases and V by 1 base; bases with no gene match: 4. The CDR3 contains 15 residues. Germline V gene lookup returns CDR1 LNHDA and CDR2 SQIVND (reference sequence).

This rearrangement joins TRBV18 to TRBJ1-1; no clear D gene. The CDR3 contains 14 residues. V was shortened by 3 bases and J by 7 bases, with 15 bases between the two germline ends. Germline V gene sequence: CDR1 KGHSH, CDR2 LQKENI. The CDR3 region has the DNA TGTGCCAGCTCACCCCTACGCGGCGGTGTTGAAGCTTTCTTT. The encoded protein is CASSPLRGGVEAFF.

The V call is TRBV29-1, the J call TRBJ1-2; a weak D match, TRBD1 (5 bases). Trimming took 6 bases from V and 8 from J, leaving 19 bases between them. This CDR3 is built from 13 residues. The V gene's germline CDR1 is SQVTM and CDR2 ANQGSEA. The CDR3 reads CSVEHRQWGGYTF. CDR3 nucleotides: TGCAGCGTCGAACATCGTCAATGGGGCGGCTACACCTTC.

The J gene is TRBJ2-1, the V gene TRBV7-6; D is perhaps TRBD1 (6 bases). CDR1 is SGHVS and CDR2 is FNYEAQ in the germline V gene. This CDR3 comprises 11 residues. The V end lost 5 bases, the J end lost 8 bases, and 7 bases lay between the germline ends. The chain's CDR3 is CASSPGDEQFF. Here the CDR3 DNA reads TGTGCCAGCAGCCCAGGGGATGAGCAGTTCTTC.

The rearrangement links TRBV18 to TRBJ2-7; D is possibly TRBD2 (5 bases). The CDR3 has 13 residues. Germline CDR1 and CDR2: KGHSH and LQKENI. The V gene lost 0 bases and the J gene lost 5 bases, with 8 bases spanning the gap. As DNA, the CDR3 is TGTGCCAGCTCACCACCCGACTACCACGAGCAGTACTTC. Protein: CASSPPDYHEQYF.

The chain joins TRBV5-1 to TRBJ1-6; 10 bases fit TRBD1. Germline assignment: CDR1 SGHRS and CDR2 YFSETQ. This CDR3 region has 16 residues. The ends lost 4 bases at V and 5 bases at J; junction bases unmatched: 6. CDR3 bases: TGCGCCAGCAGCCGCAGGGGGACAGGGGATAATTCACCCCTCCACTTT. It yields the protein CASSRRGTGDNSPLHF.

The chain couples TRBV29-1 to TRBJ2-1; D might be TRBD1 (6 bases). Trimming pared 4 bases from V and 4 bases from J, leaving 11 bases between. The germline V gene has CDR1 SQVTM and CDR2 ANQGSEA. The CDR3 is 13 amino acids. The DNA of the CDR3 is TGCAGCGTTGGACGACAGGCTTACAATGAGCAGTTCTTC. Its protein product is CSVGRQAYNEQFF.

The chain carries TRBV19 and TRBJ1-1, with 8 bases fitting TRBD1. V was pared by 6 bases and J by 3 bases, with 9 bases of the junction left unmatched. Per germline, CDR1 LNHDA and CDR2 SQIVND (reference sequence). This CDR3 region has 15 residues. The CDR3 DNA reads as TGTGCCAGTAGGATCCTCCAGGGGGCGGACACTGAAGCTTTCTTT. The encoded protein is CASRILQGADTEAFF.

The rearrangement links TRBV18 to TRBJ1-1; D possibly corresponds to TRBD1 (6 bases). Germline lookup yields CDR1 KGHSH and CDR2 LQKENI. The CDR3 consists of 15 residues. The germline V and J ends were trimmed by 6 bases and 0 bases, with 14 bases remaining between them. The chain's CDR3 is CASSPGQSMNTEAFF. The CDR3 DNA sequence: TGTGCCAGCTCCCCTGGACAGTCCATGAACACTGAAGCTTTCTTT.

V usage is TRBV9 and J usage is TRBJ2-3; 8 bases line up with TRBD2. V was clipped by 4 bases and J by 4 bases; unmatched bases: 14. Germline lookup yields CDR1 SGDLS and CDR2 YYNGEE. The CDR3 is made up of 17 amino acids. The CDR3 reads CASSPERGGHTADTQYF. For the CDR3, the DNA is TGTGCCAGCAGCCCCGAACGGGGGGGGCATACCGCAGATACGCAGTATTTT. Filled out from reference TRBV9 and TRBJ2-3, the complete variable domain reads DSGVTQTPKHLITATGQRVTLRCSPRSGDLSVYWYQQSLDQGLQFLIQYYNGEERAKGNILERFSAQQFPDLHSELNLSSLELGDSALYFCASSPERGGHTADTQYFGPGTRLTVL.

The chain employs TRBV11-2 and TRBJ2-1; 7 bases match TRBD2. The CDR3 is 18 amino acids. Germline V CDR1 and CDR2: SGHAT, FQNNGV. V shed 4 bases and J 2 bases; nucleotides not matched to a gene: 14. In nucleotides, the CDR3 is TGTGCCAGCAGCTCCCCCCAACGGGGCGGGAGCCCCTACAATGAGCAGTTCTTC. Protein sequence: CASSSPQRGGSPYNEQFF.

This sequence joins TRBV6-4 and TRBJ2-3; the D gene is possibly TRBD2 (6 bases). V lost 6 bases to trimming and J lost 0 bases, with 19 bases between them. CDR1 MRHNA and CDR2 SNTAGT come from the germline V gene. This CDR3 spans 17 amino acids. This CDR3 reads CASSQTGRGISTDTQYF. For the CDR3, the DNA is TGTGCCAGCAGCCAGACCGGGCGGGGAATTAGCACAGATACGCAGTATTTT.

The V gene is TRBV4-3, the J gene TRBJ2-7; D possibly corresponds to TRBD1 (5 bases). Per germline, CDR1 LGHNA and CDR2 YSLEER. The CDR3 is made up of 13 amino acids. V lost 0 bases, J lost 2 bases, and 5 bases lay in between. The CDR3 loop reads CASSQETAYEQYF. The CDR3 nucleotides read TGCGCCAGCAGCCAAGAGACAGCCTACGAGCAGTACTTC.

CDR3 sequence: CASSLDQLDTGELFF. The CDR3 region has the DNA TGTGCCAGCAGCTTAGATCAACTGGACACCGGGGAGCTGTTTTTT. The J gene is TRBJ2-2, the V gene TRBV11-2; D unresolved. V was cut by 0 bases and J by 3 bases, with 8 bases left in between. CDR1 and CDR2 from the germline V gene are SGHAT and FQNNGV. The CDR3 has 15 residues.

V and J are TRBV6-6 and TRBJ1-1; D is uncertain. CDR1 is MNHNY, CDR2 SVGAGI, per germline (reference sequence). The V gene lost 2 bases and the J gene lost 0 bases, with 10 bases spanning the gap. The CDR3 covers 15 residues. The CDR3 DNA reads TGTGCCAGCAGTTACCCCGGGGTCTTGAACACTGAAGCTTTCTTT. It yields the protein CASSYPGVLNTEAFF.

The chain links TRBV11-3 to TRBJ2-7, with 8 bases aligning to TRBD2. Germline V gives CDR1 SGHNT, CDR2 YENEEA. The trim removed 1 base at V and 4 bases at J, leaving 9 bases unmatched. The length of the CDR3 is 16 residues. The CDR3 DNA sequence: TGTGCCAGCAGCTTAGGGGGACGGAGCGGGAGTTACGAGCAGTACTTC. This gives the protein CASSLGGRSGSYEQYF.

The genes are TRBV2 and TRBJ2-4; 11 bases match TRBD2. The germline V gene encodes CDR1 SNHLY and CDR2 FYNNEI. CDR3 size: 16 residues. The junction had 2 bases not matched to a gene; V was cut back by 0 bases and J by 4 bases. CDR3 sequence (DNA): TGTGCCAGCAGTGAAGCGAGGACTAGCGGGAAAAACATTCAGTACTTC. Encoded protein: CASSEARTSGKNIQYF.

This sequence joins TRBV5-4 and TRBJ1-2; D call uncertain. Germline V CDR1 and CDR2: SGHNT, YYREEE (reference sequence). This CDR3 has 13 residues. V was trimmed by 0 bases and J by 4 bases, leaving 7 bases between them. Here the CDR3 DNA reads TGTGCCAGCAGCTTGGACAGTTCCTATGGCTACACCTTC. Translation: CASSLDSSYGYTF.

The chain couples TRBV3-1 (or the pseudogene TRBV3-2) to TRBJ1-4; TRBD1 aligns across 8 bases. Trimming at V came to 4 bases and at J to 8 bases, leaving 6 bases not matched to a gene. The CDR3 loop spans 14 amino acids. The germline CDR1 and CDR2 sequences are LGHDT and YNNKEL (reference sequence). CDR3 sequence (DNA): TGTGCCAGCAGCCGCAGGGGGCGATGGGAAAAACTGTTTTTT. This gives the protein CASSRRGRWEKLFF.

The gene calls are TRBV6-5 and TRBJ1-5, with a weak D call TRBD1 (5 bases). Germline-derived CDR1 and CDR2 are MNHEY and SVGAGI. V gave up 6 bases and J gave up 7 bases, with 16 bases separating them. This CDR3 region has 14 residues. CDR3 sequence (DNA): TGTGCCAGCAGCCGGGGGGGGACCGGACAGCCCCAGCATTTT. Encoded protein: CASSRGGTGQPQHF.

The rearrangement links TRBV27 to TRBJ1-4, with 8 bases matching TRBD1. The V segment lost 5 bases and the J segment 8 bases; nucleotides outside the gene matches: 13. The CDR3 contains 16 residues. Germline values: CDR1 MNHEY, CDR2 SMNVEV (reference sequence). The DNA for the CDR3 is TGTGCCAGCAGTATCCATTTACAGGGGGGACTGGAAAAACTGTTTTTT. Its protein is CASSIHLQGGLEKLFF.

This chain joins TRBV28 and TRBJ2-1; D is possibly TRBD1 (5 bases). V shed 3 bases and J shed 3 bases, with 9 bases lying between them. The CDR3 extends over 14 amino acids. The germline V gene encodes CDR1 MDHEN and CDR2 SYDVKM. The CDR3 is CASSFTGFYNEQFF. The CDR3 nucleotides are TGTGCCAGCAGTTTTACAGGTTTCTACAATGAGCAGTTCTTC.

This clone was seen a single time. V gene TRBV5-1 combines with J gene TRBJ2-1; 8 bases map to TRBD1. The CDR3 runs to 19 residues. The germline CDR1 and CDR2 sequences are SGHRS and YFSETQ. The V gene end was trimmed by 4 bases and the J gene end by 0 bases; junction bases not matched to a gene: 15. The CDR3 loop reads CASSPQGAVQRSSYNEQFF. Written as DNA, the CDR3 is TGCGCCAGCAGCCCTCAGGGGGCTGTCCAGCGGAGCTCCTACAATGAGCAGTTCTTC.

V is TRBV5-1 and J is TRBJ2-3, with 7 positions matching TRBD2. The CDR3 has 15 amino acids. The V gene's germline CDR1 is SGHRS and CDR2 YFSETQ. Trimming cost V 4 bases and J 1 base; bases outside gene matches: 6. CDR3 loop: CASSLSAGGTDTQYF. The CDR3 DNA reads TGCGCCAGCAGCCTATCGGCGGGAGGCACAGATACGCAGTATTTT.

This chain connects TRBV3-1 (or the pseudogene TRBV3-2) to TRBJ2-2; 9 positions match TRBD1. This CDR3 region has 21 residues. CDR1 LGHDT and CDR2 YNNKEL come from the germline V gene (reference sequence). The trim removed 1 base at V and 0 bases at J, leaving 15 bases unmatched. CDR3 residues: CASSQGCGTGRIRANTGELFF. CDR3 nucleotides: TGTGCCAGCAGCCAAGGGTGTGGGACAGGGCGAATTAGGGCGAACACCGGGGAGCTGTTTTTT.

The genes are TRBV10-1 and TRBJ2-3; no clear D gene. The CDR3 is 13 amino acids. V lost 2 bases and J lost 2, with 5 bases in between. Germline V CDR1 and CDR2: WNHNN, SYGVQD (reference sequence). The CDR3 loop reads CASSEVLTDTQYF. DNA of the CDR3: TGCGCCAGCAGTGAGGTCCTCACAGATACGCAGTATTTT.

Only a few counts were recorded for this clone. The rearrangement links TRBV2 to TRBJ2-1; 12 bases agree with TRBD2. This CDR3 is 17 amino acids long. Germline V gives CDR1 SNHLY, CDR2 FYNNEI. J gave up 8 bases and V 9 bases, and 17 bases lay outside the gene matches. The CDR3, as DNA: TGTGCCAGTACTTGGGGGCAGACTAGCGGGAGTAAAGATGAGCAGTTCTTC. Translating it yields CASTWGQTSGSKDEQFF.

The gene calls are TRBV7-2 and TRBJ1-2; D is uncertain. Trimming took 5 bases from V and 4 from J, leaving 14 bases between them. The germline gives CDR1 SGHTA, CDR2 FQGNSA. This CDR3 has 14 residues. CDR3 nucleotide sequence: TGTGCCAGCAGCCCTAGCCCGACTTTCTATGGCTACACCTTC. Protein sequence: CASSPSPTFYGYTF.